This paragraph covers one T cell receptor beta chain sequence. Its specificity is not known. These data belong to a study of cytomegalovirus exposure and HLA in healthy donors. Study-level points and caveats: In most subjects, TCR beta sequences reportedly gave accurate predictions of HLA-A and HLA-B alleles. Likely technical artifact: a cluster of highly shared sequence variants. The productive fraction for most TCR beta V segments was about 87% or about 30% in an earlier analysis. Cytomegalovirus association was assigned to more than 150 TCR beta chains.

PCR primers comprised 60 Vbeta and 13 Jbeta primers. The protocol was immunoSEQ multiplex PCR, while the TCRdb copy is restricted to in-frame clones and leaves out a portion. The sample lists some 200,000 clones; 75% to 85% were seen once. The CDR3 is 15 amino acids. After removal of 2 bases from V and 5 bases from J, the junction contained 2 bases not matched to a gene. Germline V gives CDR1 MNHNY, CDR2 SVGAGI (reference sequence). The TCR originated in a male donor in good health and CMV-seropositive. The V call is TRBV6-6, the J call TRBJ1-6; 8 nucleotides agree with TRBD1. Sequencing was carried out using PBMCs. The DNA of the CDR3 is TGTGCCAGCAGTTACCAGGGGGCTGATAATTCACCCCTCCACTTT. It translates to CASSYQGADNSPLHF.